This T cell receptor (beta chain) comes out of a study of T-cell memory formation after mild COVID-19. Findings and limits, study-wide: Clones contracting over day 15 to 85 were CD4/CD8 balanced, with later expanders leaning CD4+.

TCRdb recomputed calls from the 5' RACE reads with MiXCR, one row per CDR3 protein. This table holds roughly 240,000 distinct CDR3 sequences, 16% found once. The V gene's germline CDR1 is SGDLS and CDR2 YYNGEE. Trimming pared 0 bases from V and 6 bases from J, leaving 10 bases between. The CDR3 runs to 14 residues. The table lists this clonotype with a few counts. Its specificity is not known. The chain combines TRBV9 with TRBJ2-4; weak D call: TRBD2 (6 bases). The sequencing input was PBMCs or a T cell subset sorted from them (not recorded which). This TCR derives from a man younger than 35 who had mild COVID-19 (a few samples of this study predate the infection). Cell type and time point are not known. CDR3 sequence: CASSVDSGSNIQYF. CDR3 DNA sequence: TGTGCCAGCAGCGTAGATAGCGGATCAAACATTCAGTACTTC.